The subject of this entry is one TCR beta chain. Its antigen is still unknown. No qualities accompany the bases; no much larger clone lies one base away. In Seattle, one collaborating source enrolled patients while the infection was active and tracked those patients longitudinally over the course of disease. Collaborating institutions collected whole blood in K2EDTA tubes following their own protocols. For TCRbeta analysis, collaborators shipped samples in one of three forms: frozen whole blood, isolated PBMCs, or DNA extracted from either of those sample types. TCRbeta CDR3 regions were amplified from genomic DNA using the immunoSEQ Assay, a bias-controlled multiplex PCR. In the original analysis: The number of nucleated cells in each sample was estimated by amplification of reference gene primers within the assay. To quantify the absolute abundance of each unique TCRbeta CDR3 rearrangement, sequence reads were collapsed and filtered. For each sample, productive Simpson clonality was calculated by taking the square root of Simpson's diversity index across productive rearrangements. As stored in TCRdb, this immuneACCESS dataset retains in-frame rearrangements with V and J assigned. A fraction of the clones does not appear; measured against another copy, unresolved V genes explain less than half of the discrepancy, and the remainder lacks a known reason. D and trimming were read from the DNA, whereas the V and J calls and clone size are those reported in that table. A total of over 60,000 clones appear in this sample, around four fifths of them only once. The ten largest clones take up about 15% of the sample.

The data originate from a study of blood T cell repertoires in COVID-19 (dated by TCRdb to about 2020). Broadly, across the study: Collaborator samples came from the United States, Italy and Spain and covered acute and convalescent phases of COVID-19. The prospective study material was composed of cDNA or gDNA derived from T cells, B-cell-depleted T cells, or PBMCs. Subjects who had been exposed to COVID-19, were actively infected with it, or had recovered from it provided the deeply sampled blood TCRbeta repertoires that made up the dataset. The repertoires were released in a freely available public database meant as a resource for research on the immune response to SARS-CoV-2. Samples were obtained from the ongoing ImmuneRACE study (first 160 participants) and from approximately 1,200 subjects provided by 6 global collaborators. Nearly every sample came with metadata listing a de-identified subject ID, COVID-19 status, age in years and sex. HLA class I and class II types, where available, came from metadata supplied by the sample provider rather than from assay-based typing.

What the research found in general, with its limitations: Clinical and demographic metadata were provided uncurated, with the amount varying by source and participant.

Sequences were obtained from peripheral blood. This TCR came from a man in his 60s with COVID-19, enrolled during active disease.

For the CDR3, the sequence is CATSTRGYTEAFF. The bases read TGTGCCACCAGTACGCGGGGCTACACTGAAGCTTTCTTT. The chain joins TRBV24-1 to TRBJ1-1; the D gene is perhaps TRBD1, on 5 matching bases. The germline V gene gives CDR1 as KGHDR and CDR2 as SFDVKD. The CDR3 runs 13 amino acids, cysteine and phenylalanine included. The read is trimmed to its CDR3 DNA, 39 bases read in frame from base 1. Trimming removed 6 bases from V and 3 bases from J, leaving 10 bases between the germline ends.